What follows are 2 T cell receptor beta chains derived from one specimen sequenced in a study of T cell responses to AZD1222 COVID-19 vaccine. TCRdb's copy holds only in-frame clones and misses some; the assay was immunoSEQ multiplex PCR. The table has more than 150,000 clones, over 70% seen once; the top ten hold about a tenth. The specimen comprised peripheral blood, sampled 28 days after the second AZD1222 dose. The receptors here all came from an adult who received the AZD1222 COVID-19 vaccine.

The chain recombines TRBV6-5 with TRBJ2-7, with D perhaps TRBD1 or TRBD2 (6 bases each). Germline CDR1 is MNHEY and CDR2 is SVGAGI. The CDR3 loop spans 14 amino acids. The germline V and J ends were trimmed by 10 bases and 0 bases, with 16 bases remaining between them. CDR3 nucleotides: TGTGCCACTCTATTCGGGGGCTACTCCTACGAGCAGTACTTC. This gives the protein CATLFGGYSYEQYF.

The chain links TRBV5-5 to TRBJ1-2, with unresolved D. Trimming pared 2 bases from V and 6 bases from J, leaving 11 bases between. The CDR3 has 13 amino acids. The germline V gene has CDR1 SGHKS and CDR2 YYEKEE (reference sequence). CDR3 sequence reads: CASSFWGGDGYTF. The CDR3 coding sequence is TGTGCCAGCAGCTTTTGGGGAGGAGATGGCTACACCTTC.